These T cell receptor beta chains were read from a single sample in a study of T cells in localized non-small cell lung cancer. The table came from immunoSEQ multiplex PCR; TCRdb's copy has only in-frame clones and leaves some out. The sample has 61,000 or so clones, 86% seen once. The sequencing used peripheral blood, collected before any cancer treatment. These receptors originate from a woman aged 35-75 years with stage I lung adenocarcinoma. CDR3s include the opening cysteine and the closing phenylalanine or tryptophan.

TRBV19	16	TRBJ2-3	CASSIPGTGVTDTQYF
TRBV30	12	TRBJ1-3	CAWRGGGNTIYF
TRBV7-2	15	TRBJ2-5	CASSLEGHYQETQYF
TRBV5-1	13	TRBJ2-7	CASGDGSSYEQYF
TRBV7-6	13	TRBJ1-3	CASSLSSGNTIYF
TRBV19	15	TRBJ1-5	CASTPDRGRLQPQHF
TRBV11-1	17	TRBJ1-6	CASSSNVVWESNSPLHF
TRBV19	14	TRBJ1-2	CASSMGDLAYGYTF
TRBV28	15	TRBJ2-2	CASSPGPLNTGELFF
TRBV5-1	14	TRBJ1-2	CASGHRATVDGYTF
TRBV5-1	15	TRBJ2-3	CASSLVQRSTDTQYF
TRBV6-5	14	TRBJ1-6	CASSLHRGDSPLHF
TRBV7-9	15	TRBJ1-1	CASSLLQGFDTEAFF
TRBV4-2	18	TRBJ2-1	CASSLRTGDEVSYNEQFF
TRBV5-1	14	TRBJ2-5	CASDQGGSPGTQYF
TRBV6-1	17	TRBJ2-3	CASSEVLSGQGRDTQYF
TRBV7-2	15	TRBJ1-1	CASSLDRFMNTEAFF
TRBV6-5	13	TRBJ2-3	CASRSGGVDTQYF
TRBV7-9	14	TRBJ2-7	CASSLVGSSYEQYF
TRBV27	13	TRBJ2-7	CASRGTGEAEQYF
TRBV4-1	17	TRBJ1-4	CASSQDVSGTGEEKLFF
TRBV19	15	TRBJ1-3	CASSFRDFSGNTIYF
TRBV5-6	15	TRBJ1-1	CASSLAGPRDTEAFF
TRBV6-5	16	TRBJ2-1	CASSSDRGRSYNEQFF
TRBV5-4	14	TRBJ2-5	CASSPGQIQETQYF
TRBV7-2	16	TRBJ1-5	CASSLETAAPNQPQHF
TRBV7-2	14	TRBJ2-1	CASSFSGGINEQFF
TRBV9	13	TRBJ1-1	CASSLSQNTEAFF
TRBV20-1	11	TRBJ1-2	CSARQLYGYTF
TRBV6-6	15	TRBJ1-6	CASSDPQGGNSPLHF
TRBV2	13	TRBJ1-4	CASTLGGVGKLFF
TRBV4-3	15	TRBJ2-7	CASSHTIAGVNEQYF
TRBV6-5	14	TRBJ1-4	CASSPSATNEKLFF
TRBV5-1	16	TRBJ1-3	CASSLEGRISGNTIYF
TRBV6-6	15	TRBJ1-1	CASSFGLEMNTEAFF
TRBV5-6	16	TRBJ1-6	CASSGDLSSYNSPLHF
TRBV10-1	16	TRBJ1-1	CALFQGQSFMNTEAFF
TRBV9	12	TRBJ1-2	CASSTRNYGYTF
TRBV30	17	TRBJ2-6	CAWSRWRGLSGANVLTF
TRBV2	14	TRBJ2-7	CASSLDRGRMEQYF
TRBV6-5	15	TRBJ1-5	CASSPSGGGNQPQHF
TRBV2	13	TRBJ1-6	CASTWDVRDRAHF
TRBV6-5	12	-	CASRQEMDEQYF
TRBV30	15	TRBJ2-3	CAWSTGTGMPDTQYF